Below, 3 T cell receptor beta chains from the same sample are listed, as sequenced in a study of graft-versus-host responses after intestinal transplantation. The antigens for these receptors are not known. TCRdb keeps only in-frame clones here, not all; method: immunoSEQ multiplex PCR. The table shows over 120,000 clones, with 80% to 95% occurring only once. Sequenced here: unstimulated CD4+ T cells sorted from spleen or lymph node cells, sampled before intestinal transplant. These receptors all come from a human donor who received an intestinal transplant.

The gene calls are TRBV28 and TRBJ1-5; no reliable D call. V was shortened by 4 bases and J by 5 bases, with 9 bases between the two germline ends. The CDR3 is 13 amino acids. From germline, CDR1 is MDHEN and CDR2 SYDVKM. The CDR3 region has the DNA TGTGCCAGCAGTTCCCATCGGGATCAGCCCCAGCATTTT. This translates into CASSSHRDQPQHF.

This rearrangement joins TRBV5-1 to TRBJ2-7, with TRBD2 matching over 10 bases. Germline CDR1 is SGHRS and CDR2 is YFSETQ. V lost 0 bases to trimming and J lost 4 bases; unmatched junction nucleotides: 7. The CDR3 runs 16 residues. The CDR3 DNA is TGCGCCAGCAGCTTGGTCCTAGCGGGAGTGTCTTACGAGCAGTACTTC. This gives the protein CASSLVLAGVSYEQYF.

The chain carries TRBV21-1 and TRBJ2-6. TRBV21-1 is noted as a pseudogene. CDR3 length: 18 amino acids. The CDR3 here is CASSKRSGPKAGANVLTF. CDR3 in DNA: TGTGCCAGCAGCAAAAGGTCCGGCCCTAAAGCCGGGGCCAACGTCCTGACTTTC.